This T cell receptor beta chain was sequenced in a study of blood T cell repertoires in COVID-19. Study context: The United States, Italy and Spain were the sources of the acute and convalescent COVID-19 samples. PBMCs, B-cell-depleted T cells, or T cells provided the cDNA or gDNA that made up the material.

The CDR3 length is 13 residues. The germline V gene encodes CDR1 SGHDT and CDR2 YYEEEE. The ends were cut back, 4 bases at V and 4 bases at J, with 11 bases in the middle. Per the study methods: Amplification of reference gene primers provided the estimated nucleated cell counts. Sequencing used immunoSEQ multiplex PCR; TCRdb keeps in-frame clones, though not all of them. V and J calls and clone size are given by that table; D and trimming were obtained from the DNA. The repertoire includes more than 90,000 clones, approximately 84% of them detected once, and approximately 24% sits in the top ten. The clonotype originates from a human donor in a cohort sampled during active COVID-19. Sequencing was done on a sample of peripheral blood. The J gene is TRBJ1-1, the V gene TRBV5-6; the D gene is possibly TRBD1 (6 bases). The CDR3 bases are TGTGCCAGCAGCGCCGAAGGGGGCACTGAAGCTTTCTTT. It is translated as CASSAEGGTEAFF.